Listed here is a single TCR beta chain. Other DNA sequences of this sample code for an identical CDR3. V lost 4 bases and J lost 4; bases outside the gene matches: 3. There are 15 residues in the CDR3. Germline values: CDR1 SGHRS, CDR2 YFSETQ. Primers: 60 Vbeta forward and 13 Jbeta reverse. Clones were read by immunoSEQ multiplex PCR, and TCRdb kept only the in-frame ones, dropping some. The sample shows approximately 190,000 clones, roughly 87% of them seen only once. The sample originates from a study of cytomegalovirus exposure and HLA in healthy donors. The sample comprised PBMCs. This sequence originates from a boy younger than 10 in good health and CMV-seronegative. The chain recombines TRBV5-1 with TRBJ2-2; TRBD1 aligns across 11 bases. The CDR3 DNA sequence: TGCGCCAGCAGCCTGGGACAGGGGGGCACCGGGGAGCTGTTTTTT. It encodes CASSLGQGGTGELFF.